Presented here are 10 T cell receptor beta chains from one specimen sequenced in a study of metastatic and nonmetastatic thyroid tumors (TCRdb year 2020). Receptor libraries were prepared by PCR. Instrument on record: Illumina HiSeq 4000. TCRdb reran the public reads through fastp at Q25 and MiXCR, keeping productive beta chains. Here the sample has 6,500 to 9,000 clones; 35% to 40% occur a single time. The ten largest account for roughly two fifths of the sample. No patient had received any treatment before thyroid surgery. Specimen: tumor tissue. The receptors come from a female donor with papillary thyroid cancer or a benign thyroid nodule (not recorded which). Some clones in this sample may be carry-over from other donors' samples.

This clone was recorded once. The rearrangement joins TRBV11-2 to TRBJ2-2, with unresolved D. This CDR3 is built from 15 residues. Deletions cut 2 bases from V and 6 bases from J, with 13 bases between. Germline V gives CDR1 SGHAT, CDR2 FQNNGV. For the CDR3, the DNA is TGTGCCAGCAGCTTAATGTGGAATGGGGCCGGGGAGCTGTTTTTT. Translation gives CASSLMWNGAGELFF.

This clone is categorized as medium-sized. V is TRBV4-3 and J is TRBJ2-3; possible D gene TRBD2, 6 bases. Trimming pared 0 bases from V and 3 bases from J, leaving 13 bases between. This CDR3 is built from 16 residues. Germline V gene sequence: CDR1 LGHNA, CDR2 YSLEER. The CDR3 DNA sequence: TGCGCCAGCAGCCAAGATCGAGGGACTGGGACAGATACGCAGTATTTT. Encoded protein: CASSQDRGTGTDTQYF.

V is TRBV20-1 and J is TRBJ2-7; 7 positions match TRBD1. The germline V gene has CDR1 DFQATT and CDR2 SNEGSKA (reference sequence). After removal of 6 bases from V and 4 bases from J, the junction contained 18 bases not matched to a gene. The CDR3 extends over 16 amino acids. CDR3 sequence (DNA): TGCAGTGCCCCAGGACCCTACCCAGGGGGTAGGTACGAGCAGTACTTC. Translated: CSAPGPYPGGRYEQYF.

The chain uses TRBV20-1 and TRBJ1-5, with unresolved D. Germline CDR1 is DFQATT and CDR2 is SNEGSKA (reference sequence). V dropped 3 bases and J dropped 4 bases, with 13 bases sitting between them. CDR3 length: 14 amino acids. CDR3: CSARGGAFNQPQHF. CDR3 sequence (DNA): TGCAGTGCTAGGGGTGGCGCATTTAATCAGCCCCAGCATTTT.

This chain joins TRBV5-1 and TRBJ2-3, with 7 bases fitting TRBD1. Germline values: CDR1 SGHRS, CDR2 YFSETQ. V gave up 7 bases and J gave up 2 bases; unmatched junction bases: 4. The CDR3 runs to 13 residues. The CDR3 is CASRQGDTDTQYF. The CDR3, as DNA: TGCGCCAGCCGCCAGGGGGACACAGATACGCAGTATTTT.

This clone was seen only once. The junction and the germline gene differ at one end; a read error may be behind it. V usage is TRBV30 and J usage is TRBJ1-4; D gene ambiguous. The germline V gene has CDR1 GTSNPN and CDR2 SVGIG (reference sequence). This CDR3 comprises 13 residues. CDR3 coding DNA: TGTGCCTCCGACACAGCAACTAATGAAGAACTGTTTTTT. Its translation: CASDTATNEELFF.

J is TRBJ2-7 and V is TRBV5-6, with 10 nucleotides matching TRBD2. With V trimmed by 1 base and J by 4 bases, 2 bases remained unmatched. This CDR3 comprises 14 residues. In germline, CDR1 is SGHDT, CDR2 YYEEEE. Here the CDR3 DNA reads TGTGCCAGCAGCTTGCCGACTAGCGGGTACGAGCAGTACTTC. It is translated as CASSLPTSGYEQYF.

The V and J genes are TRBV7-2 and TRBJ2-1; TRBD2 matches at 9 bases. CDR1 is SGHTA and CDR2 is FQGNSA in the germline V gene. J gave up 4 bases and V 1 base, and 8 bases lay outside the gene matches. The CDR3 totals 17 residues. CDR3 DNA sequence: TGTGCCAGCAGCTTAGGGCCGACTAGCGGTGGATACAATGAGCAGTTCTTC. It codes for CASSLGPTSGGYNEQFF.

This clone was detected a few times. The junction and the germline gene differ at one end; a read error may be behind it. The CDR3 sequence: CASSQTNTWELFF. The CDR3, as DNA: TGTGCCAGCAGCCAGACTAACACCTGGGAGCTGTTTTTT. The rearrangement joins TRBV3-1 to TRBJ2-2; D is perhaps TRBD2 (5 bases). The CDR3 sequence is 13 residues long. CDR1 is LGHDT and CDR2 is YNNKEL in the germline V gene (reference sequence).

This clone has just a few counts. This chain connects TRBV2 to TRBJ2-7; D assignment may be TRBD1 or TRBD2 (6 bases each). This CDR3 is built from 14 residues. V dropped 3 bases and J dropped 6 bases, with 15 bases sitting between them. Germline V CDR1 and CDR2: SNHLY, FYNNEI. This CDR3 reads CASSEGGPWSEQYF. CDR3 sequence (DNA): TGTGCCAGCAGTGAGGGGGGCCCTTGGAGCGAGCAGTACTTC. Full variable domain (missing parts from reference TRBV2 and TRBJ2-7): EPEVTQTPSHQVTQMGQEVILRCVPISNHLYFYWYRQILGQKVEFLVSFYNNEISEKSEIFDDQFSVERPDGSNFTLKIRSTKLEDSAMYFCASSEGGPWSEQYFGPGTRLTVT.